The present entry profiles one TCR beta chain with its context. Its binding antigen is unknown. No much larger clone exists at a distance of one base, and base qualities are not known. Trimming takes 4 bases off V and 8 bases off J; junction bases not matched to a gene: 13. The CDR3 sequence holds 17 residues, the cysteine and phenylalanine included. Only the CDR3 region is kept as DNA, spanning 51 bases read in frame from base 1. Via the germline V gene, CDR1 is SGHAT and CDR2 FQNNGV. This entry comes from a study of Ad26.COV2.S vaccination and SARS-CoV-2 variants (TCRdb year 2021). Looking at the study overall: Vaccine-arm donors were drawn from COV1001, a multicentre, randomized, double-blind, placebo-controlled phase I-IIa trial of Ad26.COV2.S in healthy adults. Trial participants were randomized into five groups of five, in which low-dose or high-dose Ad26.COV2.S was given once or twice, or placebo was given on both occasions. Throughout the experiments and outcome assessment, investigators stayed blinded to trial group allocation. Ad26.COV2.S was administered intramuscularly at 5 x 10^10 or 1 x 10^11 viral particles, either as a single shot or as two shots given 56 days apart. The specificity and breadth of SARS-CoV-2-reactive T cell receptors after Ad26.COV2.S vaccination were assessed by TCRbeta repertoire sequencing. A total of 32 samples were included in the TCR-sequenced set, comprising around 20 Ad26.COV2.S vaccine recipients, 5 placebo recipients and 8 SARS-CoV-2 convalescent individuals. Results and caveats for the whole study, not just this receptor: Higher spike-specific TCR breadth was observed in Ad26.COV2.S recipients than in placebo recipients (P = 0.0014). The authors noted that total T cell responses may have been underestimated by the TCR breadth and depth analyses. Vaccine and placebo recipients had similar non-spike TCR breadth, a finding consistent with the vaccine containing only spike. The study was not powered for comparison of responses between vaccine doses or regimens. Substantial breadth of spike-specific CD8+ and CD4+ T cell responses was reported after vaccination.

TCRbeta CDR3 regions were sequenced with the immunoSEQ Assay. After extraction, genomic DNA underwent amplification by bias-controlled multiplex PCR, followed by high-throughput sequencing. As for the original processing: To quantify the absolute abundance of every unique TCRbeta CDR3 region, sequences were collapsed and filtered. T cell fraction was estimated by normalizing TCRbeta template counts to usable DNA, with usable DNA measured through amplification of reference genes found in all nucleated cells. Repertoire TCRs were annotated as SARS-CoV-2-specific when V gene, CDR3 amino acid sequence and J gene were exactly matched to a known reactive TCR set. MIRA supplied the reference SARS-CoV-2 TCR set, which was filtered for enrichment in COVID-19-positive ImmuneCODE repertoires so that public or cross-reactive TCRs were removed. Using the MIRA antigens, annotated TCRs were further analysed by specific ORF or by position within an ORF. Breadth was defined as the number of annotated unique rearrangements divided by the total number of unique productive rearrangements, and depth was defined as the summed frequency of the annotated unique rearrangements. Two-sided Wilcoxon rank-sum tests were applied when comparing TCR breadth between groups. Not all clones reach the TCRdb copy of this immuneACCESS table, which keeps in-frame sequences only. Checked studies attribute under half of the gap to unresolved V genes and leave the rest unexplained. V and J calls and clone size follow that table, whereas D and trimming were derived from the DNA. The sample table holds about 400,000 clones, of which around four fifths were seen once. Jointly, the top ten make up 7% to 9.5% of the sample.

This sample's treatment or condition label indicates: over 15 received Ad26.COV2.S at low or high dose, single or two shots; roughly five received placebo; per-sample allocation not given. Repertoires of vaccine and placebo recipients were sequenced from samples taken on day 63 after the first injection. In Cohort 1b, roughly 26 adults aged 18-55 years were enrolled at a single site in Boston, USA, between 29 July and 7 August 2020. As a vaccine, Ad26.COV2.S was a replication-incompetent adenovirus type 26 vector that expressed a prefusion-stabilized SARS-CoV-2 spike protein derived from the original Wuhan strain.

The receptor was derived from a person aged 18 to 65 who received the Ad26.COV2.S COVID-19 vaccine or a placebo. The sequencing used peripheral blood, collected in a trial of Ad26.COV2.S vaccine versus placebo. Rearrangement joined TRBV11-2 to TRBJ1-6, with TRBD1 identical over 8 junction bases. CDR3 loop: CASSYPAIQGDDSPLHF. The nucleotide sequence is TGTGCCAGCAGCTACCCGGCGATACAGGGGGACGATTCACCCCTCCACTTT.